These 30 T cell receptor beta chains originate from one sample sequenced in a study of human T cells and chemical hapten exposure. Noted time point: pre-sensitization, week 0. Described treatment: therapeutic diphenylcyclopropenone sensitization with weekly scalp DPC. TCRdb reprocessed the RACE reads via MiXCR and lists one record per CDR3 protein. Seen here are about 380,000 distinct CDR3 sequences, roughly 4.6% observed once, and the top ten hold around 2.6%. Sequences were derived from whole blood, sampled in connection with sensitization to the hapten diphenylcyclopropenone (DPC). All receptors come from a woman aged 50 to 65 with alopecia areata. Some clones in this sample may be carry-over from other donors' samples.

V is TRBV5-1 and J is TRBJ2-7, with a weak D call TRBD2 (5 bases). Germline CDR1 and CDR2: SGHRS and YFSETQ. The V and J ends lost 2 bases and 3 bases respectively, with 9 bases between them. The length of the CDR3 is 13 residues. The CDR3 region has the DNA TGCGCCAGCAGCTTAGGACTGCACTACGAGCAGTACTTC. This sequence encodes CASSLGLHYEQYF.

This clonotype was seen at least ten times. This sequence joins TRBV2 and TRBJ1-5, with unresolved D. The V gene lost 4 bases and the J gene lost 2 bases, with 3 bases spanning the gap. The germline CDR1 and CDR2 sequences are SNHLY and FYNNEI. The CDR3 consists of 12 residues. The chain's CDR3 is CASSGGNQPQHF. For the CDR3, the DNA is TGTGCCAGCAGTGGAGGCAATCAGCCCCAGCATTTT.

This clonotype was found many times. The CDR3 protein is CASRDRYEQYF. The CDR3 DNA follows: TGTGCCAGCAGAGACCGTTACGAGCAGTACTTC. The chain has TRBV25-1 and TRBJ2-7; D remains unclear. Per germline, CDR1 MGHDK and CDR2 SYGVNS. This CDR3 region has 11 residues. Trimming took 6 bases from V and 4 from J, leaving 7 bases between them.

V is TRBV6-2 or TRBV6-3 and J is TRBJ1-1; 10 bases agree with TRBD1. Trimming at V came to 6 bases and at J to 10 bases, leaving 8 bases not matched to a gene. Germline-derived CDR1 and CDR2 are MNHEY and SVGEGT. The CDR3 is made up of 13 amino acids. CDR3 loop: CASSLGQGSRAFF. The CDR3 DNA reads as TGTGCCAGCAGCCTGGGACAGGGGAGTCGAGCTTTCTTT.

The chain employs TRBV7-2 and TRBJ2-3; no clear D. From germline, CDR1 is SGHTA and CDR2 FQGNSA. The V and J ends lost 1 base and 0 bases respectively, with 17 bases between them. The CDR3 has 18 residues. CDR3 sequence (DNA): TGTGCCAGCAGCTTAGGGGGTCCCCTGCTTTCTAGCACAGATACGCAGTATTTT. As protein: CASSLGGPLLSSTDTQYF.

The chain links TRBV7-2 to TRBJ2-5, with 10 bases identical to TRBD2. The CDR3 has 15 amino acids. Looked up from germline, CDR1 is SGHTA and CDR2 is FQGNSA. The V segment lost 4 bases and the J segment 5 bases; nucleotides outside the gene matches: 7. The CDR3 is CASSSSGRARETQYF. Written as DNA, the CDR3 is TGTGCCAGCAGCTCAAGCGGGAGGGCCAGGGAGACCCAGTACTTC.

In its sample, this clonotype was seen many times. The chain uses TRBV6-2 or TRBV6-3 and TRBJ1-5, with a weak D call TRBD1 (5 bases). The CDR3 has 14 residues. Trimming left V 7 bases short and J 5 bases short, with 15 bases between. The germline gives CDR1 MNHEY, CDR2 SVGEGT. CDR3 sequence: CASTGAQGHQPQHF. For the CDR3, the DNA is TGTGCCAGCACCGGAGCGCAGGGCCATCAGCCCCAGCATTTT.

At least ten counts were recorded for this clonotype. V and J are TRBV6-1 and TRBJ1-1; the D gene is possibly TRBD1 (5 bases). Germline V CDR1 and CDR2: MNHNS, SASEGT. The CDR3 is 15 residues long. With 2 bases removed from V and 0 bases from J, the gap between germline ends came to 10 bases. The CDR3 protein is CASSESRGMNTEAFF. In DNA, the CDR3 is TGTGCCAGCAGTGAAAGTAGGGGAATGAACACTGAAGCTTTCTTT.

Ten or more counts support this clonotype. The J gene is TRBJ2-1, the V gene TRBV6-1; a weak D match, TRBD2 (6 bases). This CDR3 spans 13 amino acids. Trimming cost V 4 bases and J 10 bases, with 14 bases left between them. CDR1 is MNHNS and CDR2 is SASEGT in the germline V gene. DNA of the CDR3: TGTGCCAGCAGTGGGGTTGTGGCGGGGGAGCAGTTCTTC. Its protein product is CASSGVVAGEQFF.

This clonotype was seen at least ten times. The chain employs TRBV21-1 and TRBJ1-1; the table's D call TRBD1 went unverified against the DNA. TRBV21-1 represents a pseudogene. The CDR3 spans 17 residues. The CDR3 here is CASSKGSRTGRATEAFF. The CDR3 bases are TGTGCCAGCAGCAAAGGAAGCCGGACAGGGCGTGCGACTGAAGCTTTCTTT.

This clonotype was found many times. The V call is TRBV3-1, the J call TRBJ2-1; 9 bases line up with TRBD2. CDR1 is LGHDT and CDR2 is YNNKEL in the germline V gene (reference sequence). This CDR3 contains 16 residues. Unmatched junction bases numbered 9, after V lost 8 bases and J lost 1 base. The CDR3 is CASRGVAGDSYNEQFF. CDR3 sequence (DNA): TGTGCCAGCCGTGGAGTAGCGGGGGATTCCTACAATGAGCAGTTCTTC.

CDR3 DNA sequence: TGTGCCAGCAGTTTAGAGAGGGGCCTAACCTACGAGCAGTACTTC. Translating gives CASSLERGLTYEQYF. The chain has TRBV12-3 or TRBV12-4 and TRBJ2-7; D possibly uses TRBD1 or TRBD2 (5 bases each). This CDR3 spans 15 amino acids. The V end lost 1 base, the J end lost 2 bases, and 12 bases lay between the germline ends.

The chain carries TRBV27 and TRBJ2-1; TRBD2 matches at 13 bases. The CDR3 consists of 15 residues. CDR1 and CDR2 (germline): MNHEY, SMNVEV (reference sequence). Trimming at V came to 10 bases and at J to 4 bases, leaving 7 bases not matched to a gene. CDR3 region: CATWTSGSLYNEQFF. DNA for the CDR3: TGTGCCACCTGGACTAGCGGGAGCCTGTACAATGAGCAGTTCTTC.

The sample holds a few counts of this clonotype. The J gene is TRBJ1-4, the V gene TRBV3-1; 7 bases are a match to TRBD1. The CDR3 spans 16 residues. CDR1 and CDR2 (germline): LGHDT, YNNKEL (reference sequence). J gave up 3 bases and V 5 bases, and 9 bases lay outside the gene matches. The CDR3 loop is CASSTMGTAANEKLFF. The CDR3 DNA follows: TGTGCCAGCAGCACCATGGGGACAGCCGCTAATGAAAAACTGTTTTTT.

V and J are TRBV4-1 and TRBJ2-6, with 9 bases that match TRBD1. This CDR3 region has 17 residues. CDR1 and CDR2 (germline): MGHRA, YSYEKL. The V segment lost 4 bases and the J segment 0 bases; nucleotides outside the gene matches: 4. CDR3 in amino acids: CASSRGQGSSGANVLTF. The CDR3 region has the DNA TGCGCCAGCAGCCGAGGACAGGGGAGCTCTGGGGCCAACGTCCTGACTTTC.

This clonotype was seen ten or more times. This chain links TRBV19 with TRBJ2-7; 7 nucleotides match TRBD1. The CDR3 covers 16 residues. With V trimmed by 4 bases and J by 0 bases, 9 bases remained unmatched. Germline CDR1 reads LNHDA; CDR2 reads SQIVND (reference sequence). The CDR3 spells CASSTSPGQRSYEQYF. CDR3 nucleotides: TGTGCCAGTAGTACTTCACCGGGACAGCGCTCCTACGAGCAGTACTTC. The entire variable domain, with the rest obtained from reference TRBV19 and TRBJ2-7, is as follows: DGGITQSPKYLFRKEGQNVTLSCEQNLNHDAMYWYRQDPGQGLRLIYYSQIVNDFQKGDIAEGYSVSREKKESFPLTVTSAQKNPTAFYLCASSTSPGQRSYEQYFGPGTRLTVT.

The rearrangement joins TRBV6-1 to TRBJ1-5; D call uncertain. V was clipped by 6 bases and J by 8 bases, with 11 bases between them. This CDR3 has 12 residues. Germline CDR1 MNHNS, CDR2 SASEGT. CDR3 amino acids: CASRETGEPQHF. CDR3 nucleotides: TGTGCCAGCAGGGAGACTGGGGAGCCCCAGCATTTT.

The chain is built from TRBV13 and TRBJ1-1; perhaps TRBD1 as D (6 bases). The CDR3 sequence is 12 residues long. Germline-derived CDR1 and CDR2 are PRHDT and FYEKMQ (reference sequence). Trimming stripped 10 bases from V and 7 bases from J, with 16 bases between. The CDR3: CAIPLLRGEAFF. The CDR3, as DNA: TGTGCCATCCCCCTCCTCAGGGGTGAAGCTTTCTTT.

V usage is TRBV7-2 and J usage is TRBJ2-3, with 15 bases aligning to TRBD2. After removal of 5 bases from V and 2 bases from J, the junction contained 8 bases not matched to a gene. The CDR3 has 18 residues. Germline values: CDR1 SGHTA, CDR2 FQGNSA. CDR3 nucleotides: TGTGCCAGCAGCACAGGGACTAGCGGGGGGCTATTCACAGATACGCAGTATTTT. It codes for CASSTGTSGGLFTDTQYF.

The rearrangement uses TRBV4-1 and TRBJ2-5; D unclear. This CDR3 is built from 14 residues. Trimming removed 3 bases at V and 7 bases at J, with 15 bases between. CDR1 is MGHRA and CDR2 is YSYEKL in the germline V gene. The CDR3 bases are TGCGCCAGCAGCCAGGACCCAGGTATCGGGACCCAGTACTTC. It is translated as CASSQDPGIGTQYF.

This clonotype was counted many times. The chain links TRBV29-1 to TRBJ2-7, with 7 bases fitting TRBD2. V trimming: 7 bases; J trimming: 6 bases; junction bases outside the gene matches: 15. The CDR3 totals 14 residues. The germline CDR1 and CDR2 sequences are SQVTM and ANQGSEA. As DNA, the CDR3 is TGCAGCGCCGTTGTAGCAGTAGCGGGTCTCGAGCAGTACTTC. It translates to CSAVVAVAGLEQYF.

Ten or more counts support this clonotype. The genes are TRBV7-8 and TRBJ2-7; TRBD1 agrees at 9 bases. The CDR3 runs to 12 residues. CDR1 is SGHVS, CDR2 FQNEAQ, per germline. V gave up 5 bases and J gave up 7 bases; unmatched junction bases: 3. The CDR3 loop is CASSPDRGEQYF. Here the CDR3 DNA reads TGTGCCAGCAGCCCAGACAGGGGGGAGCAGTACTTC. Using reference TRBV7-8 and TRBJ2-7 for the parts outside the CDR3, the full variable domain is GAGVSQSPRYKVAKRGQDVALRCDPISGHVSLFWYQQALGQGPEFLTYFQNEAQLDKSGLPSDRFFAERPEGSVSTLKIQRTQQEDSAVYLCASSPDRGEQYFGPGTRLTVT.

This clonotype was counted at least ten times. This chain links TRBV6-5 with TRBJ1-1; 7 nucleotides agree with TRBD1. Germline V gene lookup returns CDR1 MNHEY and CDR2 SVGAGI. Trimming at V came to 0 bases and at J to 7 bases, leaving 2 bases not matched to a gene. The CDR3 covers 13 residues. The CDR3 DNA reads TGTGCCAGCAGTTACTCGACAGGGTATGAAGCTTTCTTT. This encodes CASSYSTGYEAFF.

This clonotype has a count of ten or more. The CDR3 DNA is TGCAGTGCTGAAGCTAGCGGGAGGATCTCCTACAATGAGCAGTTCTTC. As protein: CSAEASGRISYNEQFF. The rearrangement links TRBV20-1 to TRBJ2-1; 11 bases agree with TRBD2. This CDR3 contains 16 residues. With 5 bases clipped from V and 0 bases from J, the junction kept 6 bases outside the gene matches. From germline, CDR1 is DFQATT and CDR2 SNEGSKA (reference sequence).

This clonotype was detected a few times. The genes are TRBV25-1 and TRBJ2-7; D possibly corresponds to TRBD1 (5 bases). The germline CDR1 and CDR2 sequences are MGHDK and SYGVNS. Trimming shortened V by 5 bases and J by 6 bases, and 14 bases separated the two germline ends. The CDR3 extends over 13 amino acids. This CDR3 reads CASSTGPPGEQYF. The CDR3 bases are TGTGCCAGCAGTACAGGCCCCCCTGGCGAGCAGTACTTC.

This clonotype has just a few counts. The rearrangement joins TRBV12-3 or TRBV12-4 to TRBJ1-5; 9 bases map to TRBD1. V gave up 7 bases and J gave up 3 bases; unmatched junction bases: 7. This CDR3 is 15 amino acids long. The CDR3 DNA reads as TGTGCCAGCAACGCGGGACAGGGCGTCAATCAGCCCCAGCATTTT. Translating gives CASNAGQGVNQPQHF.

This clonotype has just a few counts. The chain links TRBV2 to TRBJ2-3, with unresolved D. Germline V gene sequence: CDR1 SNHLY, CDR2 FYNNEI. This CDR3 is 13 amino acids long. The germline V and J ends were trimmed by 0 bases and 5 bases, with 6 bases remaining between them. CDR3 residues: CASSEALQDTQYF. The CDR3 bases are TGTGCCAGCAGTGAAGCCCTTCAAGATACGCAGTATTTT.

The chain combines TRBV6-2 or TRBV6-3 with TRBJ2-3; weak D call: TRBD2 (6 bases). V was cut by 5 bases and J by 4 bases, with 7 bases left in between. The germline CDR1 and CDR2 sequences are MNHEY and SVGEGT. The CDR3 extends over 12 amino acids. Here the CDR3 reads CASSTSPDTQYF. CDR3 coding DNA: TGTGCCAGCAGTACTAGCCCAGATACGCAGTATTTT.

This clonotype was seen ten or more times. The chain uses TRBV6-5 and TRBJ2-7; 8 bases agree with TRBD2. The trim removed 2 bases at V and 7 bases at J, leaving 10 bases unmatched. The V gene's germline CDR1 is MNHEY and CDR2 SVGAGI. This CDR3 has 15 residues. The CDR3 loop is CASSYETGLAGEQYF. In nucleotides, the CDR3 is TGTGCCAGCAGTTACGAAACAGGACTAGCTGGTGAGCAGTACTTC.

This chain joins TRBV28 and TRBJ2-2, with 7 bases matching TRBD1. Germline CDR1 MDHEN, CDR2 SYDVKM. With 5 bases clipped from V and 5 bases from J, the junction kept 8 bases outside the gene matches. This CDR3 has 15 amino acids. The CDR3 coding sequence is TGTGCCAGCAGTGCCTACAGGGGAAATACCGGGGAGCTGTTTTTT. Its translation: CASSAYRGNTGELFF.